These 28 T cell receptor beta chains were all obtained from the same sample, sequenced in a study of early T cells in non-severe SARS-CoV-2 infection. TCRdb re-derived calls from the 5' RACE reads in MiXCR, one entry per CDR3 protein. The sample consists of roughly 30,000 distinct CDR3 sequences, 4.5% of them appearing once. What was sequenced was whole blood. These receptors originate from an adult who was a healthcare worker with PCR-confirmed SARS-CoV-2 infection or an uninfected control (not recorded which).

As regards this clonotype: A much larger clone lies a single base off, so this may be a read error. The chain links TRBV3-1 to TRBJ2-3; maybe TRBD2 (7 bases). There are 13 residues in the CDR3. The ends were cut back, 10 bases at V and 11 bases at J, with 22 bases in the middle. Germline V gives CDR1 LGHDT, CDR2 YNNKEL (reference sequence). CDR3 loop: CATGTGGREMQYF. As DNA, the CDR3 is TGTGCCACCGGCACGGGGGGCCGAGAGATGCAGTATTTT.

This clonotype has ten or more counts. The rearrangement links TRBV12-5 to TRBJ2-3; perhaps TRBD1 as D (6 bases). The germline V gene has CDR1 LGHNT and CDR2 FRNRAP. V was shortened by 5 bases and J by 7 bases, with 10 bases between the two germline ends. The length of the CDR3 is 12 residues. The CDR3 DNA follows: TGTGCTAGTGGTCCGCAGGGGTATACGCAGTATTTT. Its translation: CASGPQGYTQYF. Looking up the rest from reference TRBV12-5 and TRBJ2-3 gives the full variable domain: DARVTQTPRHKVTEMGQEVTMRCQPILGHNTVFWYRQTMMQGLELLAYFRNRAPLDDSGMPKDRFSAEMPDATLATLKIQPSEPRDSAVYFCASGPQGYTQYFGPGTRLTVL.

This clonotype appeared many times. V and J are TRBV20-1 and TRBJ1-5; D perhaps matches TRBD1 (5 bases). CDR1 is DFQATT and CDR2 is SNEGSKA in the germline V gene (reference sequence). The length of the CDR3 is 15 residues. V lost 2 bases to trimming and J lost 4 bases, with 15 bases between them. This CDR3 is CSARKEVGENQPQHF. CDR3 DNA: TGCAGTGCTAGAAAGGAGGTGGGGGAAAATCAGCCCCAGCATTTT.

This clonotype was detected many times. The chain links TRBV11-2 to TRBJ2-7; TRBD2 matches 7 bases. CDR1 SGHAT and CDR2 FQNNGV come from the germline V gene. Germline trimming cut 5 bases from V and 5 bases from J; bases unmatched to any gene: 9. The CDR3 totals 14 residues. CDR3 sequence reads: CASSPTWGGNEQYF. In DNA form, the CDR3 reads TGTGCCAGCAGCCCCACCTGGGGGGGGAACGAGCAGTACTTC.

This clonotype was counted a few times. The chain uses TRBV7-9 and TRBJ2-5; TRBD1 aligns across 10 bases. CDR1 and CDR2 from the germline V gene are SEHNR and FQNEAQ (reference sequence). There are 16 residues in the CDR3. Trimming cost V 1 base and J 5 bases; bases outside gene matches: 7. The CDR3 coding sequence is TGTGCCAGCAGCTTAGAAGGACAGGGGGTCCACGAGACCCAGTACTTC. Translation gives CASSLEGQGVHETQYF.

The chain employs TRBV30 and TRBJ2-7; TRBD2 is a possible D gene (7 bases). Germline values: CDR1 GTSNPN, CDR2 SVGIG (reference sequence). Trimming cost V 0 bases and J 3 bases, with 18 bases left between them. The CDR3 length is 16 residues. This chain's CDR3 is CAWSVQLGGGGYEQYF. The DNA of the CDR3 is TGTGCCTGGAGTGTACAGCTTGGAGGGGGGGGCTACGAGCAGTACTTC.

This clonotype has ten or more counts. The V and J genes are TRBV7-3 and TRBJ2-3; maybe TRBD1 (6 bases). The V gene's germline CDR1 is SGHTA and CDR2 FQGTGA. V lost 5 bases and J 5 bases, leaving 23 bases between the germline ends. The CDR3 is 17 amino acids. This CDR3 is CASSRGGAARGLDTQYF. The CDR3 DNA sequence: TGTGCCAGCAGCCGTGGGGGCGCTGCACGAGGGTTAGATACGCAGTATTTT.

The rearrangement uses TRBV15 and TRBJ2-3; TRBD1 matches at 7 bases. V lost 2 bases to trimming and J lost 6 bases; unmatched junction nucleotides: 5. Germline V gives CDR1 LNHNV, CDR2 YYDKDF (reference sequence). The CDR3 covers 14 residues. The CDR3 protein is CATSRMGQLDTQYF. CDR3 nucleotide sequence: TGTGCCACCAGCAGAATGGGACAGCTTGATACGCAGTATTTT.

This clonotype was seen ten or more times. The chain combines TRBV12-3 or TRBV12-4 with TRBJ1-6, with 7 bases fitting TRBD1. The CDR3 runs to 14 residues. The V and J ends lost 4 bases and 6 bases, in that order; junction bases with no gene match: 3. Written as DNA, the CDR3 is TGTGCCAGCAGTTCTCAGGGGGGTAATTCACCCCTCCACTTT. Translating gives CASSSQGGNSPLHF.

The table lists this clonotype with many counts. The V gene is TRBV9, the J gene TRBJ2-3, with D perhaps matching TRBD2 (6 bases). The CDR3 consists of 15 residues. CDR1 SGDLS and CDR2 YYNGEE come from the germline V gene. The germline V and J ends were trimmed by 4 bases and 0 bases, with 12 bases remaining between them. CDR3 in DNA: TGTGCCAGCAGCCAGATAGCGGCGAGCACAGATACGCAGTATTTT. Its protein is CASSQIAASTDTQYF.

This clonotype was recorded at least ten times. This chain uses TRBV14 with TRBJ1-4, with 9 bases identical to TRBD1. CDR1 is SGHDN, CDR2 FVKESK, per germline. This CDR3 is 17 amino acids long. J gave up 6 bases and V 1 base, and 9 bases lay outside the gene matches. For the CDR3, the DNA is TGTGCCAGCAGCCAAGTCACCCCACAGGGGGCGGATGAAAAACTGTTTTTT. Residues: CASSQVTPQGADEKLFF.

The sample holds a few counts of this clonotype. The rearrangement joins TRBV19 to TRBJ2-7, with 7 nucleotides matching TRBD2. The CDR3 sequence is 14 residues long. Germline V CDR1 and CDR2: LNHDA, SQIVND (reference sequence). V was clipped by 6 bases and J by 1 base; unmatched bases: 6. This CDR3 is CASRERGLSYEQYF. The CDR3 nucleotides read TGTGCCAGTAGAGAGCGGGGCCTTTCCTACGAGCAGTACTTC.

With respect to this clonotype: One base away lies a much larger clone, so this may be a sequencing read error. Likely a read error: the CDR3 ends without its conserved phenylalanine or tryptophan. The chain is built from TRBV6-6 and TRBJ2-7; 8 positions match TRBD1. This CDR3 contains 15 residues. Germline assignment: CDR1 MNHNY and CDR2 SVGAGI (reference sequence). V dropped 6 bases and J dropped 0; count of bases not matched to a gene: 7. The chain's CDR3 is CASSLDRGPSYEQYS. The CDR3 DNA sequence: TGTGCCAGCAGCCTTGACAGGGGCCCCTCCTACGAGCAGTACTCC.

The gene calls are TRBV24-1 and TRBJ2-3; D perhaps matches TRBD2 (6 bases). Germline loops: CDR1 KGHDR, CDR2 SFDVKD. This CDR3 comprises 14 residues. Between the trimmed V and J ends, which lost 8 bases and 3 bases, there was a span of 14 bases. The CDR3 DNA sequence: TGTGCCACCAAGGGGACTCCTAGAACAGATACGCAGTATTTT. It translates to CATKGTPRTDTQYF.

This clonotype is categorized as medium-sized. The chain carries TRBV29-1 and TRBJ2-5, with D perhaps being TRBD1 or TRBD2 (5 bases each). The V end was cut by 8 bases, the J end by 5 bases, with 15 bases between. Germline CDR1 is SQVTM and CDR2 is ANQGSEA. The CDR3 consists of 12 residues. CDR3 protein: CSTRDLGETQYF. CDR3 coding DNA: TGCAGCACCCGGGACCTGGGGGAGACCCAGTACTTC.

The sample holds many counts of this clonotype. DNA for the CDR3: TGCGCCAGCAGCCGAATCTTAGGATTAACAGATACGCAGTATTTT. This encodes CASSRILGLTDTQYF. V gene TRBV23-1 combines with J gene TRBJ2-3; D gene unclear. TRBV23-1 is flagged as an ORF with uncertain function. V dropped 6 bases and J dropped 3 bases, with 16 bases sitting between them. The CDR3 consists of 15 residues.

This clonotype was recorded at least ten times. The genes are TRBV13 and TRBJ2-7; 10 bases line up with TRBD1. From germline, CDR1 is PRHDT and CDR2 FYEKMQ (reference sequence). This CDR3 comprises 14 residues. Trimming at V came to 5 bases and at J to 3 bases, leaving 4 bases not matched to a gene. In DNA, the CDR3 is TGTGCCAGCAGCCGGACAGGGGGAATCTACGAGCAGTACTTC. It translates to CASSRTGGIYEQYF.

This clonotype was seen only a few times. The chain combines TRBV19 with TRBJ2-2; D uncertain. The CDR3 runs 15 residues. Trimming shortened V by 7 bases and J by 6 bases, and 18 bases separated the two germline ends. Germline values: CDR1 LNHDA, CDR2 SQIVND (reference sequence). DNA for the CDR3: TGTGCCAGTACCCTGGTTGGGGTTTTAGCCGGGGAGCTGTTTTTT. Encoded protein: CASTLVGVLAGELFF.

This clonotype was seen ten or more times. The chain uses TRBV5-4 and TRBJ1-1, with D perhaps matching TRBD1 (5 bases). Between the trimmed V and J ends, which lost 2 bases and 1 base, there was a span of 9 bases. The CDR3 extends over 14 amino acids. Germline V CDR1 and CDR2: SGHNT, YYREEE (reference sequence). The CDR3 nucleotides read TGTGCCAGCAGCTTACCGGGGCAGAACACTGAAGCTTTCTTT. It specifies CASSLPGQNTEAFF.

A few counts support this clonotype. At one end the junction does not follow the germline gene, possibly because of a read error. The chain is built from TRBV20-1 and TRBJ2-7; tentatively, D is TRBD1 or TRBD2 (5 bases each). In germline, CDR1 is DFQATT, CDR2 SNEGSKA (reference sequence). The CDR3 length is 14 residues. The CDR3: CSAGDRGTSYEQYF. CDR3 bases: TGCAGTGCTGGAGACCGGGGCACGTCCTACGAGCAGTACTTC.

Ten or more counts support this clonotype. The J gene is TRBJ2-1, the V gene TRBV7-9; D might be TRBD1 or TRBD2, each matching 6 bases. Per the germline V gene, CDR1 is SEHNR and CDR2 is FQNEAQ (reference sequence). The CDR3 has 14 residues. Trimming left V 5 bases short and J 5 bases short, with 13 bases between. CDR3: CASSTGGPDNEQFF. The DNA of the CDR3 is TGTGCCAGCAGCACCGGGGGCCCAGACAATGAGCAGTTCTTC.

The chain is built from TRBV6-1 and TRBJ2-2; D is unclear. Trimming removed 6 bases from V and 4 bases from J, with 6 bases in between. The CDR3 length is 12 residues. From germline, CDR1 is MNHNS and CDR2 SASEGT. CDR3 region: CASRPTTGELFF. The CDR3 bases are TGTGCCAGCAGACCCACCACCGGGGAGCTGTTTTTT.

This clonotype was recorded many times. The chain recombines TRBV12-3 or TRBV12-4 with TRBJ2-7; D might be TRBD2 (5 bases). V lost 8 bases to trimming and J lost 3 bases, with 11 bases between them. This CDR3 region has 12 residues. This CDR3 reads CASGFGIYEQYF. In nucleotides, the CDR3 is TGTGCCAGCGGATTCGGGATCTACGAGCAGTACTTC.

The table lists this clonotype with a few counts. This sequence joins TRBV5-1 and TRBJ1-2; TRBD1 matches at 7 bases. V was clipped by 0 bases and J by 4 bases; unmatched bases: 6. Germline V gene data show CDR1 as SGHRS and CDR2 as YFSETQ. There are 15 residues in the CDR3. The CDR3: CASSLGQGRPYGYTF. The CDR3 DNA follows: TGCGCCAGCAGCTTGGGACAGGGCCGGCCCTATGGCTACACCTTC.

This clonotype came up a few times. This rearrangement joins TRBV7-9 to TRBJ2-3; D is uncertain. Germline lookup yields CDR1 SEHNR and CDR2 FQNEAQ (reference sequence). With 6 bases removed from V and 10 bases from J, the gap between germline ends came to 11 bases. The CDR3 has 11 residues. In nucleotides, the CDR3 is TGTGCCAGCAGTGCTTATGGGGCGCAGTATTTT. Translated, it gives CASSAYGAQYF.

Concerning this clonotype itself: Just one base apart from a much larger clone, this may be a read error. The gene calls are TRBV5-1 and TRBJ1-1, with 7 nucleotides matching TRBD1. Germline V gene lookup returns CDR1 SGHRS and CDR2 YFSETQ. The CDR3 has 16 amino acids. Here the CDR3 reads CASSYTPGQLNSEAFF. The CDR3 DNA reads TGCGCCAGCAGTTACACCCCGGGACAGCTGAACTCTGAAGCTTTCTTT.

The chain recombines TRBV2 with TRBJ2-3, with 10 bases lining up with TRBD2. The CDR3 spans 15 residues. Germline values: CDR1 SNHLY, CDR2 FYNNEI. Trimming removed 4 bases from V and 4 bases from J; junction bases left unmatched: 5. CDR3 DNA: TGTGCCAGCAGTGGTTCTAGCGGGGGCGCAGATACGCAGTATTTT. It translates to CASSGSSGGADTQYF.

This clonotype was found a few times. The V and J genes are TRBV11-2 and TRBJ2-7; TRBD2 aligns across 8 bases. Germline CDR1 reads SGHAT; CDR2 reads FQNNGV. The J segment lost 2 bases and the V segment lost 2 bases, leaving 5 bases of the junction unmatched. This CDR3 spans 15 amino acids. The chain's CDR3 is CASSLLAGRPYEQYF. The CDR3 bases are TGTGCCAGCAGCTTATTAGCGGGGCGACCCTACGAGCAGTACTTC.